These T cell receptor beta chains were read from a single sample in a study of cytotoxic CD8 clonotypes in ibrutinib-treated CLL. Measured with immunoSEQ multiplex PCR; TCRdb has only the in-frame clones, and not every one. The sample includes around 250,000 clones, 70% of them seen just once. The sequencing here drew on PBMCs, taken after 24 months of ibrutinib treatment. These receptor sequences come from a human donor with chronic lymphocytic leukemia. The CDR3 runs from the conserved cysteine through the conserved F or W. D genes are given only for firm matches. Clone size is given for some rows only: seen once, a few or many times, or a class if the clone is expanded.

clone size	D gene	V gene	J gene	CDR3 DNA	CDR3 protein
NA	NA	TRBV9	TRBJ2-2	TGTGCCAGCAGCGTAGAAGGGGGCGGGGAGCTGTTTTTT	CASSVEGGGELFF
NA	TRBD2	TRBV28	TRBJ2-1	TGTGCCAGCGGACTAGCTTACAATGAGCAGTTCTTC	CASGLAYNEQFF
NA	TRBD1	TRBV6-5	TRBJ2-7	TGTGCCAGCAGGCCACCGGGACAGGGTAACGAGCAGTACTTC	CASRPPGQGNEQYF
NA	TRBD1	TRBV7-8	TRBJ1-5	TGTGCCAGCAGCACAGTGGTAGGGGGCCATCAGCCCCAGCATTTT	CASSTVVGGHQPQHF
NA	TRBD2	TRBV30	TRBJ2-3	TGTGCCTGGAGTGCTGGACTAGCGGGAGGATCAGATACGCAGTATTTT	CAWSAGLAGGSDTQYF
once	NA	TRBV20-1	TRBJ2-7	TGCAGTGCTGTCAAAGCCTACGAGCAGTACTTC	CSAVKAYEQYF
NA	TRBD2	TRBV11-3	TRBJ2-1	TGTGCCAGCAGCGGGGGACTAGCGGGAGTTCGTAATGAGCAGTTCTTC	CASSGGLAGVRNEQFF
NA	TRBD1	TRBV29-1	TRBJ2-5	TGCAGCGGGGGACAGATCCAAGAGACCCAGTACTTC	CSGGQIQETQYF
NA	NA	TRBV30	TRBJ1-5	TGTGCCTGGAGTACTGGGGGAGAGCAGCCCCAGCATTTT	CAWSTGGEQPQHF
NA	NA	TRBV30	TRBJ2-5	TGTGCCTGGAGTGTACGGACTGGATATCAAGAGACCCAGTACTTC	CAWSVRTGYQETQYF
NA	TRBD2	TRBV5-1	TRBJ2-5	TGCGCCAGCAGCTTTCGCCCAAAGAGGGAAGTAGCGGGAGTGAACCAAGAGACCCAGTACTTC	CASSFRPKREVAGVNQETQYF
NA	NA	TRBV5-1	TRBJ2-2	TGCGCCAGCACCATCGGGGAGCTGTTTTTT	CASTIGELFF
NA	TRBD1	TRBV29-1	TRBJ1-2	TGCAGCGTTGATTACAGGGGGAGGGATGGCTACACCTTC	CSVDYRGRDGYTF
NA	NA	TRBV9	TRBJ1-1	TGTGCCAGCAGCGTTTTCGACGACACTGAAGCTTTCTTT	CASSVFDDTEAFF
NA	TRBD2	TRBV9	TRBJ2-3	TGTGCCAGCAGCCCCGTGGGGGGGAGGGGCACAGATACGCAGTATTTT	CASSPVGGRGTDTQYF
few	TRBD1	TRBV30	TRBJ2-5	TGTGCCTGGAGTCCGACAGGGTGGGGAGAGACCCAGTACTTC	CAWSPTGWGETQYF
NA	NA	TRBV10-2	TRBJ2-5	TGCGCCAGCGAGGGGGAAAAAGAGACCCAGTACTTC	CASEGEKETQYF
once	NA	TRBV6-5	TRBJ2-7	TGTGCCAGCAGTCCCCCAGGCAGCTGGATGTACGAGCAGTACTTC	CASSPPGSWMYEQYF
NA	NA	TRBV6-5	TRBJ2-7	TGTGCCAGCGGGAGATCCTACGAGCAGTACTTC	CASGRSYEQYF
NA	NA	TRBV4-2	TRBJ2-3	TGTGCCAGCAGCCATCCCTCGAGACGGGAGTCTAGCACAGATACGCAGTATTTT	CASSHPSRRESSTDTQYF
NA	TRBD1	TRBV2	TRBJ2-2	TGTGCCGAGACAGGGGGCACCGGGGAGCTGTTTTTT	CAETGGTGELFF
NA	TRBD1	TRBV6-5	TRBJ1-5	TGTGCCAGCAGCTACCGACAGGGAAGGGCCCAGCATTTT	CASSYRQGRAQHF